Following are 27 T cell receptor beta chains from one sample sequenced in a study of blood T cell repertoires in COVID-19. Here immunoSEQ multiplex PCR was the method, and the copy in TCRdb shows in-frame clones only, minus some. The sample holds 95,000 to 150,000 clones, more than 80% seen once. Specimen: peripheral blood. These receptors were taken from a man aged 70-80 years with active or convalescent COVID-19.

Written as DNA, the CDR3 is TGTGCCAGCAGCCAAGAAGCTAGCGGGAGCACAGATACGCAGTATTTT. Amino acid sequence: CASSQEASGSTDTQYF. V is TRBV3-1 (or the pseudogene TRBV3-2) and J is TRBJ2-3; 8 bases fit TRBD2. The germline gives CDR1 LGHDT, CDR2 YNNKEL (reference sequence). J lost 0 bases, V lost 0 bases, and 2 bases had no gene match. The CDR3 is 16 residues long.

V is TRBV5-1 and J is TRBJ1-5, with 7 bases identical to TRBD1. The V gene's germline CDR1 is SGHRS and CDR2 YFSETQ. Trimming took 0 bases from V and 2 from J; bases not matched to a gene: 2. There are 15 residues in the CDR3. The CDR3 region is CASSLEGAGNQPQHF. CDR3 bases: TGCGCCAGCAGCTTGGAGGGGGCCGGCAATCAGCCCCAGCATTTT.

This clone was detected a few times. The chain uses TRBV19 and TRBJ1-2; tentative D call: TRBD1 (6 bases). The length of the CDR3 is 15 residues. Trimming removed 7 bases at V and 9 bases at J, with 24 bases between. The V gene's germline CDR1 is LNHDA and CDR2 SQIVND (reference sequence). The CDR3 region is CASTSAGADGDRYTF. Here the CDR3 DNA reads TGTGCCAGTACATCCGCGGGGGCGGATGGGGACCGCTACACCTTC.

About this clone: At the DNA level, this CDR3 is encoded by other sequences in the same sample as well. V and J are TRBV6-5 and TRBJ2-7, with 10 bases aligning to TRBD1. After removal of 6 bases from V and 4 bases from J, the junction contained 3 bases not matched to a gene. Germline V gene data show CDR1 as MNHEY and CDR2 as SVGAGI. The CDR3 runs 13 residues. CDR3 coding DNA: TGTGCCAGCAGGCCGGGACAGGGGTACGAGCAGTACTTC. It is translated as CASRPGQGYEQYF.

The CDR3 nucleotides are TGTGCCAGCAGCTACGTAGGTCGGCCTCTCGGGGACACTGAAGCTTTCTTT. Amino acid sequence: CASSYVGRPLGDTEAFF. V is TRBV9 and J is TRBJ1-1; unclear D gene. The CDR3 spans 17 residues. Per germline, CDR1 SGDLS and CDR2 YYNGEE. V lost 4 bases and J lost 3, with 22 bases in between.

This CDR3 is CASSLFSVNTEAFF. The CDR3 DNA sequence: TGTGCCAGCAGTTTATTTAGTGTGAACACTGAAGCTTTCTTT. The rearrangement joins TRBV28 to TRBJ1-1; the D is unclear. Trimming stripped 1 base from V and 0 bases from J, with 6 bases between. Looked up from germline, CDR1 is MDHEN and CDR2 is SYDVKM. This CDR3 contains 14 residues.

The chain joins TRBV6-2 or TRBV6-3 to TRBJ2-1; 7 nucleotides agree with TRBD2. Germline assignment: CDR1 MNHEY and CDR2 SVGEGT. Unmatched junction bases numbered 4, after V lost 2 bases and J lost 0 bases. The CDR3 has 16 residues. CDR3 protein: CASSYRDYLSYNEQFF. Written as DNA, the CDR3 is TGTGCCAGCAGTTACCGGGACTACCTCTCCTACAATGAGCAGTTCTTC.

The V call is TRBV7-2, the J call TRBJ2-7; the match to TRBD2 covers 7 bases. There are 16 residues in the CDR3. The germline V gene has CDR1 SGHTA and CDR2 FQGNSA. V trimming: 0 bases; J trimming: 1 base; junction bases outside the gene matches: 6. CDR3 amino acids: CASSLAGGVGSYEQYF. The CDR3 nucleotides are TGTGCCAGCAGCTTAGCGGGAGGGGTAGGTTCCTACGAGCAGTACTTC.

This chain uses TRBV27 with TRBJ2-3; the D gene is possibly TRBD1 (5 bases). Trimming took off 2 bases at V and 0 bases at J, with 9 bases between the two ends. The germline gives CDR1 MNHEY, CDR2 SMNVEV (reference sequence). The CDR3 totals 15 residues. CDR3 protein: CASSLRGLSTDTQYF. In DNA, the CDR3 is TGTGCCAGCAGTTTAAGGGGTCTAAGCACAGATACGCAGTATTTT.

The V gene is TRBV7-9, the J gene TRBJ2-7, with 8 bases fitting TRBD1. CDR1 is SEHNR and CDR2 is FQNEAQ in the germline V gene (reference sequence). J lost 5 bases, V lost 3 bases, and 9 bases had no gene match. The CDR3 contains 15 residues. The CDR3 is CASSFVQGAFNEQYF. The CDR3 DNA reads TGTGCCAGCAGCTTCGTTCAGGGGGCGTTCAACGAGCAGTACTTC.

The gene calls are TRBV10-3 and TRBJ1-2, with TRBD1 matching over 7 bases. This CDR3 region has 15 residues. Trimming took 3 bases from V and 2 from J; bases not matched to a gene: 6. The germline CDR1 and CDR2 sequences are ENHRY and SYGVKD. CDR3 residues: CAISDPGQMNYGYTF. The CDR3 DNA reads as TGTGCCATCAGTGATCCGGGACAGATGAACTATGGCTACACCTTC.

This clone occurred a few times. The chain joins TRBV7-6 to TRBJ2-5, with TRBD1 identical over 10 bases. Unmatched junction bases numbered 4, after V lost 1 base and J lost 5 bases. Germline CDR1 SGHVS, CDR2 FNYEAQ. CDR3 size: 15 residues. The chain's CDR3 is CASSLGTGGSETQYF. The CDR3 DNA is TGTGCCAGCAGCTTAGGGACAGGGGGTTCGGAGACCCAGTACTTC.

The gene calls are TRBV18 and TRBJ2-7; D is undetermined. The V end lost 4 bases, the J end lost 2 bases, and 9 bases lay between the germline ends. The CDR3 consists of 13 residues. CDR1 is KGHSH, CDR2 LQKENI, per germline. The CDR3 bases are TGTGCCAGCTCACGATCAGGTCCCTACGAGCAGTACTTC. It yields the protein CASSRSGPYEQYF.

This rearrangement joins TRBV27 to TRBJ1-2; 8 nucleotides line up with TRBD1. With V trimmed by 5 bases and J by 6 bases, 11 bases remained unmatched. This CDR3 comprises 15 residues. CDR1 MNHEY and CDR2 SMNVEV come from the germline V gene (reference sequence). CDR3 DNA sequence: TGTGCCAGCAGTCCCCTGGGGGCAGGGGGCGATGGCTACACCTTC. Translating it yields CASSPLGAGGDGYTF.

The V call is TRBV2, the J call TRBJ2-5; TRBD2 matches 12 bases. Trimming at V came to 7 bases and at J to 5 bases, leaving 11 bases not matched to a gene. This CDR3 is 16 amino acids long. Germline assignment: CDR1 SNHLY and CDR2 FYNNEI. CDR3 residues: CASTRTSGTKRETQYF. CDR3 DNA: TGTGCCAGCACCAGGACTAGCGGGACTAAGAGGGAGACCCAGTACTTC.

The genes are TRBV11-2 and TRBJ2-5; 11 bases match TRBD2. The junction had 12 bases not matched to a gene; V was cut back by 0 bases and J by 9 bases. The CDR3 runs 17 residues. CDR1 is SGHAT and CDR2 is FQNNGV in the germline V gene. This CDR3 reads CASSLDAGGSGREAQYF. DNA for the CDR3: TGTGCCAGCAGCTTAGACGCGGGGGGTAGCGGGAGGGAAGCCCAGTACTTC.

This chain joins TRBV2 and TRBJ1-2; D remains ambiguous. The CDR3 runs to 11 residues. Germline V lookup: CDR1 SNHLY, CDR2 FYNNEI. Trimming shortened V by 7 bases and J by 8 bases, and 11 bases separated the two germline ends. CDR3 sequence (DNA): TGTGCCAGCACCCAAGAGCTAGGCTACACCTTC. This gives the protein CASTQELGYTF.

The chain carries TRBV5-1 and TRBJ2-2; tentative D call: TRBD1 (6 bases). This CDR3 contains 15 residues. CDR1 and CDR2 from the germline V gene are SGHRS and YFSETQ. The germline V and J ends were trimmed by 0 bases and 1 base, with 7 bases remaining between them. CDR3 sequence: CASSLEGQNTGELFF. In nucleotides, the CDR3 is TGCGCCAGCAGCTTGGAGGGACAGAACACCGGGGAGCTGTTTTTT.

The chain is built from TRBV7-2 and TRBJ2-2; 8 bases line up with TRBD1. The CDR3 sequence is 18 residues long. Germline V gene sequence: CDR1 SGHTA, CDR2 FQGNSA. V dropped 6 bases and J dropped 6; count of bases not matched to a gene: 18. The CDR3 DNA reads as TGTGCCAGCAGTCTCGAAGGGGCCGGGACAGGAATCGCCGGGGAGCTGTTTTTT. Translated: CASSLEGAGTGIAGELFF.

The chain employs TRBV10-1 and TRBJ1-5, with D uncertain. CDR3 length equals 14 residues. Germline CDR1 WNHNN, CDR2 SYGVQD (reference sequence). V was pared by 2 bases and J by 4 bases, with 9 bases between. This CDR3 is CASSEREENQPQHF. The DNA for the CDR3 is TGCGCCAGCAGTGAGAGGGAGGAAAATCAGCCCCAGCATTTT.

This chain links TRBV15 with TRBJ1-4; D is undetermined. Germline CDR1 reads LNHNV; CDR2 reads YYDKDF (reference sequence). The V end lost 4 bases, the J end lost 0 bases, and 6 bases lay between the germline ends. This CDR3 spans 14 amino acids. The CDR3 region is CATSTESTNEKLFF. CDR3 DNA sequence: TGTGCCACCAGCACTGAGTCAACTAATGAAAAACTGTTTTTT.

V usage is TRBV6-1 and J usage is TRBJ1-1, with 8 bases fitting TRBD1. Losses at the gene ends were 1 base for V and 3 bases for J; bases not matched to a gene: 7. This CDR3 region has 16 residues. Germline loops: CDR1 MNHNS, CDR2 SASEGT. The CDR3 DNA reads TGTGCCAGCAGTGAAGTTCTCGGGACAGGACACACTGAAGCTTTCTTT. Its protein product is CASSEVLGTGHTEAFF.

This clone came up a few times. This rearrangement joins TRBV28 to TRBJ2-7; D perhaps matches TRBD2 (6 bases). The germline CDR1 and CDR2 sequences are MDHEN and SYDVKM. The CDR3 has 16 residues. The V and J ends lost 5 bases and 3 bases respectively, with 20 bases between them. The CDR3 sequence is CASSPTGTADLYEQYF. In nucleotides, the CDR3 is TGTGCCAGCAGTCCGACCGGGACTGCGGACCTCTACGAGCAGTACTTC.

The V gene is TRBV28, the J gene TRBJ1-2; D is unresolved. V lost 5 bases and J lost 2, with 3 bases in between. The CDR3 covers 11 residues. Germline-derived CDR1 and CDR2 are MDHEN and SYDVKM. The CDR3 DNA reads TGTGCCAGCAGTACAAACTATGGCTACACCTTC. Amino acid sequence: CASSTNYGYTF.

The chain carries TRBV28 and TRBJ2-3, with 10 bases fitting TRBD2. V was pared by 7 bases and J by 7 bases, with 14 bases of the junction left unmatched. The CDR3 covers 16 residues. Per the germline V gene, CDR1 is MDHEN and CDR2 is SYDVKM. DNA for the CDR3: TGTGCCAGCACCCTGGTAGGGCTAGCGGGAGACTATACGCAGTATTTT. Translating gives CASTLVGLAGDYTQYF.

The V gene is TRBV4-1, the J gene TRBJ2-7, with 7 positions matching TRBD1. V was clipped by 3 bases and J by 6 bases; unmatched bases: 8. The CDR3 totals 14 residues. Germline V gene lookup returns CDR1 MGHRA and CDR2 YSYEKL. CDR3 sequence (DNA): TGCGCCAGCAGCCAGGGGACAGCACGGGGCGAGCAGTACTTC. Protein sequence: CASSQGTARGEQYF.

The chain carries TRBV14 and TRBJ1-2, with unresolved D. Trimming cost V 3 bases and J 0 bases, with 11 bases left between them. The CDR3 runs 15 residues. Germline values: CDR1 SGHDN, CDR2 FVKESK. The CDR3 sequence is CASSHDGRANYGYTF. As DNA, the CDR3 is TGTGCCAGCAGCCATGATGGGAGAGCTAACTATGGCTACACCTTC.